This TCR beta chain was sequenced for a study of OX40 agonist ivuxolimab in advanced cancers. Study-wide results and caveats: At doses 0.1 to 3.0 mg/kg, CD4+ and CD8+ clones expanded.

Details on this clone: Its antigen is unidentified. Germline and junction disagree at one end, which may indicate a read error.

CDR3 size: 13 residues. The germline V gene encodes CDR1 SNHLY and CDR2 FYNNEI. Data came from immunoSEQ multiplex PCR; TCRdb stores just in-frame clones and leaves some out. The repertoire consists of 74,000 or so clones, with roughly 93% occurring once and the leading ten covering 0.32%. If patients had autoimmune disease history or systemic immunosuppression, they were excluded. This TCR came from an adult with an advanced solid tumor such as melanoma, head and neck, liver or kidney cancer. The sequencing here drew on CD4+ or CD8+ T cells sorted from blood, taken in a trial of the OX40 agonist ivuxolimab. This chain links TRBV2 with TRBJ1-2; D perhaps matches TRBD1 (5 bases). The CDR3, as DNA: TGTGCCAGCAGGGTGACAGCCTACTACGGCTACACCTTC. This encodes CASRVTAYYGYTF.